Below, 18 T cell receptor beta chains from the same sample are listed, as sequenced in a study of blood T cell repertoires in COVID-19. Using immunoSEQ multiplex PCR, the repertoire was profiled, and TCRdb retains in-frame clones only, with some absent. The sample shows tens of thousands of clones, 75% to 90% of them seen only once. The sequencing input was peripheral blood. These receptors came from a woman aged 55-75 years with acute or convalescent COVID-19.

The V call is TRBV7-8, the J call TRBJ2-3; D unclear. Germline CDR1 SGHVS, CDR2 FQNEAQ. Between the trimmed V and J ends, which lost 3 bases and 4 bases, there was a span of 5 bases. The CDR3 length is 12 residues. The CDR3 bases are TGTGCCAGCAGCTTCATCCCAGATACGCAGTATTTT. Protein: CASSFIPDTQYF.

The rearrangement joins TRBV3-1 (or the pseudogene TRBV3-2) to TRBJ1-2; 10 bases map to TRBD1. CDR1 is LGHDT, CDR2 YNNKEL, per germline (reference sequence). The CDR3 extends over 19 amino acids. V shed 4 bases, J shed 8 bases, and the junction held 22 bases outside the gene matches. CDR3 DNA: TGTGCCAGCAGCCTCCGCCGGGACAGGGGACAAGTAGGTTGGGGAGGCTACACCTTC. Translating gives CASSLRRDRGQVGWGGYTF.

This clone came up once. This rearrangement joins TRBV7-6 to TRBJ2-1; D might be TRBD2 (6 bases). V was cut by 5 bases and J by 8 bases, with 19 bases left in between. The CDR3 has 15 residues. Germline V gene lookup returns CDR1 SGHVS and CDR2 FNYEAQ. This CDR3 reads CASSPTWGVKDEQFF. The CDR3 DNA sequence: TGTGCCAGCAGCCCAACTTGGGGGGTAAAGGATGAGCAGTTCTTC.

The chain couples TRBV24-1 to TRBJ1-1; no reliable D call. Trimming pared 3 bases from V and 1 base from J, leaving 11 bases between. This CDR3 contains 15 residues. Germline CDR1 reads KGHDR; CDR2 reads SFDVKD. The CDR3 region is CATSDQNRGNTEAFF. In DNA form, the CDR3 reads TGTGCCACCAGTGATCAGAATCGGGGGAACACTGAAGCTTTCTTT.

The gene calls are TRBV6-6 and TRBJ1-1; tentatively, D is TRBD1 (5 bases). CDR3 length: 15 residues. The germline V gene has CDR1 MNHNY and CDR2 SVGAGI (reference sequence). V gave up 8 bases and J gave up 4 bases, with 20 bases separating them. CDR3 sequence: CASSGGKRRGTEAFF. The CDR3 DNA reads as TGTGCCAGCTCGGGGGGGAAACGCCGGGGCACTGAAGCTTTCTTT.

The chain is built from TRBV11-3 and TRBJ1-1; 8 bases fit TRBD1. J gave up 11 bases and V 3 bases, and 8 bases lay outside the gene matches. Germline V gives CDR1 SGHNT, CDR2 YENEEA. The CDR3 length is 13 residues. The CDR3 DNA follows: TGTGCCAGCAGCTTTCGGCCAGGGGGCGTGGCTTTCTTT. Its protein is CASSFRPGGVAFF.

In DNA form, the CDR3 reads TGTGCCAGCAGCCGACAGACAGGGTTTGGTTCACCCCTCCACTTT. It translates to CASSRQTGFGSPLHF. The chain links TRBV7-8 to TRBJ1-6, with TRBD1 identical over 7 bases. The CDR3 covers 15 residues. Germline lookup yields CDR1 SGHVS and CDR2 FQNEAQ. V lost 5 bases and J lost 9; bases outside the gene matches: 10.

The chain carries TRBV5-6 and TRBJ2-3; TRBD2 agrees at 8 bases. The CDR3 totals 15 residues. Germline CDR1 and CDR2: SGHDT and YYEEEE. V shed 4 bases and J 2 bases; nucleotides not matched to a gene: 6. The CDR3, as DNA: TGTGCCAGCAGCCGGGCGGGACTAGACACAGATACGCAGTATTTT. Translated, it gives CASSRAGLDTDTQYF.

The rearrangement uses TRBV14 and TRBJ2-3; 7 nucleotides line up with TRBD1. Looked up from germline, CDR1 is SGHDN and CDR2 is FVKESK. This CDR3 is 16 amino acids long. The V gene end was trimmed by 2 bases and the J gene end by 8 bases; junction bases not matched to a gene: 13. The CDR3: CASSQRSGQLLSTQYF. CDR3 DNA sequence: TGTGCCAGCAGCCAAAGATCGGGACAGTTATTGAGTACGCAGTATTTT.

CDR3 sequence (DNA): TGTGCCCACGGACTGGGATCTACGTTCGTGTGTAATGAGCAGTTCTTC. Translated, it gives CAHGLGSTFVCNEQFF. This chain links TRBV9 with TRBJ2-1, with D possibly TRBD2 on 5 matching bases. The CDR3 runs to 16 residues. V lost 10 bases, J lost 7 bases, and 27 bases lay in between. The germline gives CDR1 SGDLS, CDR2 YYNGEE.

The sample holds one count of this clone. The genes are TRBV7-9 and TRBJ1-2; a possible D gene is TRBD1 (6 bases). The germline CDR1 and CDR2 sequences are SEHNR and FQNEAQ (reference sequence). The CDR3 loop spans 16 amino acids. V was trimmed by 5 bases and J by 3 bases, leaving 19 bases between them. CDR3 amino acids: CASSPRSSRGHYGYTF. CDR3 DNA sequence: TGTGCCAGCAGCCCGAGGAGTTCCAGGGGCCACTATGGCTACACCTTC.

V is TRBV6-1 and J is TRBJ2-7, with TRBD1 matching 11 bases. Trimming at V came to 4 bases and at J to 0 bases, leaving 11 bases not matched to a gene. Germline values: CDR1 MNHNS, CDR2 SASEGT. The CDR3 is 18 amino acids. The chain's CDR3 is CASSARNPGTGGSYEQYF. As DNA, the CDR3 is TGTGCCAGCAGTGCGCGAAATCCCGGGACAGGGGGCTCCTACGAGCAGTACTTC.

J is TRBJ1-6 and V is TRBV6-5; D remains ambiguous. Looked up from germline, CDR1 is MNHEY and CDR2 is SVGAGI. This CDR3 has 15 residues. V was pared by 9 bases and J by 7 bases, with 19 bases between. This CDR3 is CASLQLQSSNSPLHF. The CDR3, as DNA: TGTGCCAGTCTTCAATTACAGAGTTCAAATTCACCCCTCCACTTT.

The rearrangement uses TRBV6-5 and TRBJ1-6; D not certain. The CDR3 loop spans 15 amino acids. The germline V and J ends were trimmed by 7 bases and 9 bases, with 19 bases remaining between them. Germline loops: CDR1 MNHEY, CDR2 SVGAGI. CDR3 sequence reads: CASIRSSGVSSPLHF. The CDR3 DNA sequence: TGTGCCAGCATAAGATCGTCGGGAGTAAGTTCACCCCTCCACTTT.

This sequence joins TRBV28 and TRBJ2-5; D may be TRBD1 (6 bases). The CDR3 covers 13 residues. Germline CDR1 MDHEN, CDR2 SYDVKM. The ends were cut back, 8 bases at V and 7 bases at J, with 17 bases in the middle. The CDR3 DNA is TGTGCCAGCTGGGGGCCATCGATTGGGACCCAGTACTTC. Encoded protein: CASWGPSIGTQYF.

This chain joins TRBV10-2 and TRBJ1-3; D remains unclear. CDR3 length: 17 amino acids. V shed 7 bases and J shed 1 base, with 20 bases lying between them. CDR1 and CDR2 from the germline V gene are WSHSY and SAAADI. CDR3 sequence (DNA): TGCGCCAGCAAGTCCTCGCGGGTGGGTAGATCTGGAAACACCATATATTTT. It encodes CASKSSRVGRSGNTIYF.

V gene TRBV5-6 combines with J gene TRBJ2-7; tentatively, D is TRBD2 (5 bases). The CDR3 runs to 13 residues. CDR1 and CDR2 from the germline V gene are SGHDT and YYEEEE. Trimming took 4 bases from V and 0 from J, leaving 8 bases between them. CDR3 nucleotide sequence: TGTGCCAGCAGCGTGGGGAGCTCCTACGAGCAGTACTTC. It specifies CASSVGSSYEQYF.

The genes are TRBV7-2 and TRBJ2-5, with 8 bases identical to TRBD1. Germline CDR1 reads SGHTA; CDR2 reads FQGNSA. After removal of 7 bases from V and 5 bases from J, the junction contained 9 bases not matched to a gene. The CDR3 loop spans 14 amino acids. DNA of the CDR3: TGTGCCAGCACCTCGACAGGGGTGCGGGAGACCCAGTACTTC. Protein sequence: CASTSTGVRETQYF. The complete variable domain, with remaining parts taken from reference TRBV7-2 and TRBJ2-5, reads GAGVSQSPSNKVTEKGKDVELRCDPISGHTALYWYRQSLGQGLEFLIYFQGNSAPDKSGLPSDRFSAERTGGSVSTLTIQRTQQEDSAVYLCASTSTGVRETQYFGPGTRLLVL.